This TCR beta chain was observed in a study of CD8 T cells in Susac syndrome. Study-wide points: The study's TCR sequencing and HLA analysis drew on a certain number of individuals. That number was acknowledged as relatively small.

RNA amounts of about 0.5 to 1 ug underwent reverse transcription with random hexamers. TCRdb fed the immunoSEQ multiplex PCR reads into MiXCR, producing one record per CDR3 protein. Of approximately 120,000 distinct CDR3 sequences in the sample, around 90% are singletons; the top ten hold 0.13% to 0.15%. Points on this clonotype: Antigen unknown.

As controls, healthy donors matched for age and sex were used. TEMRA cells were FACS-enriched, with CD8+ and CD4+ T cells isolated negatively. J gave up 5 bases and V 2 bases, and 7 bases lay outside the gene matches. Germline assignment: CDR1 GTSNPN and CDR2 SVGIG (reference sequence). The CDR3 length is 14 residues. This sequence joins TRBV30 and TRBJ2-5; 8 bases fit TRBD1. The specimen sequenced was CD4+ T cells from PBMCs. The clonotype comes from a human donor in good health. The CDR3 DNA sequence: TGTGCCTGGAGTAGAACAGGGGGGACCGAGACCCAGTACTTC. The encoded protein is CAWSRTGGTETQYF. Combining the CDR3 with reference TRBV30 and TRBJ2-5 gives the whole variable domain SQTIHQWPATLVQPVGSPLSLECTVEGTSNPNLYWYRQAAGRGLQLLFYSVGIGQISSEVPQNLSASRPQDRQFILSSKKLLLSDSGFYLCAWSRTGGTETQYFGPGTRLLVL.